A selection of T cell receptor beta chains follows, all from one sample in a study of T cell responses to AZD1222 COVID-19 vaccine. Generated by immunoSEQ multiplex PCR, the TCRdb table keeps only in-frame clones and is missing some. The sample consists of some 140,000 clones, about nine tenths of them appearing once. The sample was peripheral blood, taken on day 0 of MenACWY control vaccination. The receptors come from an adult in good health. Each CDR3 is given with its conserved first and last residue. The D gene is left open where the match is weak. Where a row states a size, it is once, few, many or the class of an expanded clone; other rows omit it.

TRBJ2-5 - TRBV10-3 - CAISEPPAYRGETQYF TGTGCCATCAGTGAACCGCCAGCGTACCGGGGGGAGACCCAGTACTTC
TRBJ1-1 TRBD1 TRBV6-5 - CASSMAGGTQAFF TGTGCCAGCAGTATGGCAGGGGGGACCCAAGCTTTCTTT
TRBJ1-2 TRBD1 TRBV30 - CAWRTGAGGGYTF TGTGCCTGGAGGACAGGGGCCGGGGGTGGCTACACCTTC
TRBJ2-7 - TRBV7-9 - CASSSHYEQYF TGTGCCAGCAGCTCTCACTACGAGCAGTACTTC
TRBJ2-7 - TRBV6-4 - CASSDLQARYEQYF TGTGCCAGCAGTGACCTCCAGGCCCGCTACGAGCAGTACTTC
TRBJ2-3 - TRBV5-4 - CASTNPKGGTDTQYF TGTGCCAGCACAAACCCTAAGGGGGGCACAGATACGCAGTATTTT
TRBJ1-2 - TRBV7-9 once CASSLGAEPNYGYTF TGTGCCAGCAGCTTAGGGGCAGAACCTAACTATGGCTACACCTTC
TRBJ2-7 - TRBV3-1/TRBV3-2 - CASSQGEVEQYF TGTGCCAGCAGCCAAGGGGAGGTGGAGCAGTACTTC
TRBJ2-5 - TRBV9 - CASSEGPGSYQETQYF TGTGCCAGCAGCGAGGGACCCGGTTCTTATCAAGAGACCCAGTACTTC
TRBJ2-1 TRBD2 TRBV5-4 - CASSWRSGGATDEQFF TGTGCCAGCAGCTGGCGGAGCGGGGGGGCCACGGATGAGCAGTTCTTC
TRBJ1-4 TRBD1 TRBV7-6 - CASSYTLQGGEKLFF TGTGCCAGCAGCTATACTCTTCAGGGGGGTGAAAAACTGTTTTTT
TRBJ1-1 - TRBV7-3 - CASSPAGRNTEAFF TGTGCCAGCAGCCCGGCGGGGAGGAACACTGAAGCTTTCTTT
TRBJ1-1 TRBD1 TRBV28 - CASSWHLSGGGTEAFF TGTGCCAGCAGTTGGCACCTCTCAGGGGGAGGAACTGAAGCTTTCTTT
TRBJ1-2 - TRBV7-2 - CASSRGPFYGYTF TGTGCCAGCAGCCGAGGCCCATTCTATGGCTACACCTTC
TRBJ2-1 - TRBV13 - CASSPDSSNEQFF TGTGCCAGCAGCCCTGACAGTTCCAATGAGCAGTTCTTC
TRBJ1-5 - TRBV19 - CASSAGARGQPQHF TGTGCCAGTAGCGCAGGGGCCCGGGGTCAGCCCCAGCATTTT
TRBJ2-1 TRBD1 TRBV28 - CASSQTGGKGQFF TGTGCCAGCAGTCAAACAGGGGGCAAGGGACAGTTCTTC
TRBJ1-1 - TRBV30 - CACEVRGSTEAFF TGTGCCTGTGAGGTCAGGGGAAGCACTGAAGCTTTCTTT
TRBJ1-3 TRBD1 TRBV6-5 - CASRNQGAFGNTIYF TGTGCCAGCAGAAACCAGGGGGCCTTTGGAAACACCATATATTTT
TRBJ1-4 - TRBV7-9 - CASSLEPWELFF TGTGCCAGCAGCTTAGAACCGTGGGAACTGTTTTTT
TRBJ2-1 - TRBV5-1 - CASSPRFGYNEQFF TGCGCCAGCAGCCCGAGGTTCGGCTACAATGAGCAGTTCTTC
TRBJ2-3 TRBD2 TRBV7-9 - CASSLWGSGGADTQYF TGTGCCAGCAGCTTATGGGGCAGCGGGGGCGCAGATACGCAGTATTTT
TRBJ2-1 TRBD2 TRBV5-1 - CASSLGTSSRVTFYNEQFF TGCGCCAGCAGCCTCGGGACTAGCTCTCGTGTAACATTTTACAATGAGCAGTTCTTC
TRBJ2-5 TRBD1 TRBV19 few CASSQQGVEGETQYF TGTGCCAGTAGTCAACAGGGGGTAGAAGGAGAGACCCAGTACTTC
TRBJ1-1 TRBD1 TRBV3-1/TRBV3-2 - CASSDGTDEAFF TGTGCCAGCAGCGACGGGACAGATGAAGCTTTCTTT
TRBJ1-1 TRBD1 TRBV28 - CASSPPILGTVDTEAFF TGTGCCAGCAGTCCCCCTATCCTCGGGACAGTTGACACTGAAGCTTTCTTT
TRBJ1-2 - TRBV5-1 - CASSSGNYGYTF TGCGCCAGCAGCTCCGGGAACTATGGCTACACCTTC
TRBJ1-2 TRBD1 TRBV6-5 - CASRLGQGLGYTF TGTGCCAGCAGATTGGGACAGGGACTCGGCTACACCTTC
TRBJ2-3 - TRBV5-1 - CASSLASGKRWDTQYF TGCGCCAGCAGCTTGGCCTCTGGGAAGCGGTGGGATACGCAGTATTTT
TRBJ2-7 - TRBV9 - CASSFTGQALPYEQYF TGTGCCAGCAGTTTCACTGGGCAGGCCCTCCCCTACGAGCAGTACTTC
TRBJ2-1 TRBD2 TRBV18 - CASSPYSDGRVYNEQFF TGTGCCAGCTCACCCTACTCCGACGGGAGGGTCTACAATGAGCAGTTCTTC
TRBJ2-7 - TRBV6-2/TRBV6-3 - CASSQRAPYEQYF TGTGCCAGCAGTCAGCGCGCTCCTTACGAGCAGTACTTC
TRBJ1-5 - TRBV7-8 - CASSSAGGTSNQPQHF TGTGCCAGCAGCTCCGCCGGGGGGACTAGCAATCAGCCCCAGCATTTT
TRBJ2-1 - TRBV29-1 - CSVESSWLSEQFF TGCAGCGTTGAAAGTTCCTGGTTGTCTGAGCAGTTCTTC